Detailed here is one T cell receptor beta chain. Its antigen is as yet unknown. This entry belongs to a study of OX40 agonist ivuxolimab in advanced cancers. Points from the study as a whole: Some nonresponders likewise displayed low normalized T-cell clonal expansion.

The CDR3 length is 17 residues. The germline V gene encodes CDR1 MDHEN and CDR2 SYDVKM. Trimming cost V 10 bases and J 2 bases; bases outside gene matches: 19. This table comes from immunoSEQ multiplex PCR, and its TCRdb copy is limited to in-frame clones, with some not included. The sample carries over 20,000 clones, about 83% recorded once. This clonotype was obtained from an adult with an advanced solid tumor such as melanoma, head and neck, liver or kidney cancer. The chain combines TRBV28 with TRBJ2-7; TRBD2 agrees at 8 bases. This sample comprised CD4+ or CD8+ T cells sorted from blood, obtained in a trial of the OX40 agonist ivuxolimab. CDR3 in DNA: TGTGCCATCAGCGGCCCCCTGCCGGGACTAGAGACCTACGAGCAGTACTTC. Amino acids: CAISGPLPGLETYEQYF.